The present T cell receptor beta chain was sequenced within a study of blood T cell repertoires in COVID-19. Overall study: Italy, Spain and the United States were the sources of the convalescent and acute COVID-19 samples. T cells, B-cell-depleted T cells, or PBMCs supplied cDNA or gDNA.

The junction had 3 bases not matched to a gene; V was cut back by 0 bases and J by 0 bases. The CDR3 consists of 18 residues. Germline V gene lookup returns CDR1 SGHKS and CDR2 YYEKEE (reference sequence). Original processing methods: Reference gene primer amplification in the assay estimated nucleated cell counts. Repertoires were generated with immunoSEQ multiplex PCR, while TCRdb's copy carries only in-frame clones and drops some. The V and J calls and clone size come from that table; D and trimming were worked out from the DNA. The top ten hold roughly 8% of the sample, which has about 120,000 clones, around 90% seen once.

The receptor comes from a human donor in a cohort sampled during active COVID-19. Sequenced material: peripheral blood. V usage is TRBV5-5 and J usage is TRBJ2-1, with 13 nucleotides matching TRBD2. Here the CDR3 reads CASSLALAGGSSYNEQFF. The CDR3 DNA is TGTGCCAGCAGCTTGGCACTAGCGGGGGGGAGCTCCTACAATGAGCAGTTCTTC.